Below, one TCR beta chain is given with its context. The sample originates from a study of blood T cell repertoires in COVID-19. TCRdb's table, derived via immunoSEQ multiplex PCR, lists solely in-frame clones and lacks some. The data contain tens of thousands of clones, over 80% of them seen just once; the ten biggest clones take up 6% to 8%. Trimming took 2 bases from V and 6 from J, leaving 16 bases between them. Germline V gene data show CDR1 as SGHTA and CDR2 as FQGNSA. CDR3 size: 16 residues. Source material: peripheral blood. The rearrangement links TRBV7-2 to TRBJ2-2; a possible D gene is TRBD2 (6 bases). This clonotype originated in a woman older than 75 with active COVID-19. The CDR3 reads CASSLYRGLSAGELFF. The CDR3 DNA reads TGTGCCAGCAGCTTATATCGGGGGTTGTCGGCCGGGGAGCTGTTTTTT.